This is a list of T cell receptor beta chains from one sample in a study of cytomegalovirus exposure and HLA in healthy donors. This table comes from immunoSEQ multiplex PCR, and its TCRdb copy is limited to in-frame clones, with some not included. The top ten hold around an eighth of the sample, which has approximately 200,000 clones, 84% seen once. The sequenced sample was PBMCs. Receptors originate from a woman younger than 45 in good health and CMV-seropositive. Each CDR3 is given with its conserved first and last residue. The order of the fields is J gene, D gene, CDR3 length, clone size, V gene, CDR3 DNA, CDR3 protein. D genes are given only for firm matches. Size is omitted from some rows. Given values are once, few, many or a class for expanded clones.

TRBJ1-4	TRBD1	13	.	TRBV30	TGTGCCTGGAGTTTAGGGGGCCGTGAAAAACTGTTTTTT	CAWSLGGREKLFF
TRBJ2-5	.	13	.	TRBV25-1	TGTGCCAGCAGTGACCCGGGAGAAGAGACCCAGTACTTC	CASSDPGEETQYF
TRBJ2-3	.	12	.	TRBV11-2	TGTGCCAGCAGCGAGGGTGTATATACGCAGTATTTT	CASSEGVYTQYF
TRBJ2-7	TRBD2	15	once	TRBV4-1	TGCGCCAGCAGTGTTACTAGCGGGAGCTCCTACGAGCAGTACTTC	CASSVTSGSSYEQYF
TRBJ2-7	.	17	.	TRBV7-6	TGTGCCAGCAGCTTGACCAGGGATAACCCTAATTCCTACGAGCAGTACTTC	CASSLTRDNPNSYEQYF
TRBJ1-1	.	13	.	TRBV10-3	TGTGCCATCAGGGGAACAGGGAACACTGAAGCTTTCTTT	CAIRGTGNTEAFF
TRBJ1-2	TRBD1	13	.	TRBV6-5	TGTGCCAGCAGTGAGACAGGGCCATATGGCTACACCTTC	CASSETGPYGYTF
TRBJ2-1	TRBD1	13	once	TRBV5-1	TGCGCCAGCAGCCTAGGACAGGGCTATGAGCAGTTCTTC	CASSLGQGYEQFF
TRBJ1-2	.	15	once	TRBV29-1	TGCAGCGTTGAAGATCCCAGGGGAGACAACTATGGCTACACCTTC	CSVEDPRGDNYGYTF
TRBJ2-7	.	16	.	TRBV29-1	TGCAGCGTTGAAGATCTTCGGGGTTCGGGTCCCTACGAGCAGTACTTC	CSVEDLRGSGPYEQYF
TRBJ2-7	.	15	.	TRBV6-5	TGTGCCAGCATCCTCCGACTAGTGAAACAATTCGAGCAGTACTTC	CASILRLVKQFEQYF
TRBJ1-1	TRBD1	13	many	TRBV28	TGTGCCAGCGGAGACAGGGTTGAGGATGAAGCTTTCTTT	CASGDRVEDEAFF
TRBJ1-1	TRBD1	13	.	TRBV5-4	TGTGCCAGCAGCTTGGGGCAAGGACAGGGGATTTTCTTT	CASSLGQGQGIFF
TRBJ2-4	.	14	.	TRBV28	TGTGCCAGCAGGGCGCCAGGGGCCAAAAACATTCAGTACTTC	CASRAPGAKNIQYF
TRBJ1-1	.	15	.	TRBV28	TGTGCCAGCAGTTTCCACGGACAGACGAACACTGAAGCTTTCTTT	CASSFHGQTNTEAFF
TRBJ2-1	TRBD2	16	.	TRBV6-1	TGTGCCAGCAGTGAAGGACTAGCACATGGTTCTAATGAGCAGTTCTTC	CASSEGLAHGSNEQFF
TRBJ2-7	.	15	few	TRBV7-7	TGTGCTAGCAGCCCAAGTGCGAGCGGTGGCTACGAGCAGTACTTC	CASSPSASGGYEQYF
TRBJ2-7	TRBD1	15	.	TRBV4-1	TGCGCCAGCAGCCACCCGGGGACAGGACACTACGAGCAGTACTTC	CASSHPGTGHYEQYF
TRBJ1-2	.	12	.	TRBV2	TGTGCCAGCTCGCGGCAGAACTATGGCTACACCTTC	CASSRQNYGYTF
TRBJ1-1	.	14	.	TRBV25-1	TGTGCCAGCAGTGAAAGAGGTTCAGGGCTAAGAGCTTTCTTT	CASSERGSGLRAFF
TRBJ2-1	TRBD2	19	.	TRBV4-1	TGCGCCAGCAGCCGAGTTATGGGACTAGCGGGAGGTCCCTACAATGAGCAGTTCTTC	CASSRVMGLAGGPYNEQFF
TRBJ2-2	TRBD1	15	.	TRBV27	TGTGCCAGCAGTTCTGACAGGGGGAACACCGGGGAGCTGTTTTTT	CASSSDRGNTGELFF
TRBJ2-7	.	15	many	TRBV6-1	TGTGCCAGCAGTGAAAGCCTTGAGAGCTCCTACGAGCAGTACTTC	CASSESLESSYEQYF
TRBJ2-7	.	13	.	TRBV19	TGTGCCAGTTCAACCAGGGAAACCTACGAGCAGTACTTC	CASSTRETYEQYF
TRBJ2-2	TRBD1	17	.	TRBV5-1	TGCGCCAGCAGCTTTTTATCTGGACAGGAATGGTCCGGGGAGCTGTTTTTT	CASSFLSGQEWSGELFF
TRBJ1-2	.	15	.	TRBV4-1	TGCGCCAGCAGCCAAGACGTGCCCTACCTCTATGGCTACACCTTC	CASSQDVPYLYGYTF
TRBJ2-1	.	14	.	TRBV5-1	TGCGCCAGCAGCCCTCAGACAAACTACAATGAGCAGTTCTTC	CASSPQTNYNEQFF
TRBJ2-1	TRBD2	15	.	TRBV7-2	TGTGCCAGCAGCGAAACGGGACTAGCGGACAATGAGCAGTTCTTC	CASSETGLADNEQFF
TRBJ1-5	.	13	.	TRBV2	TGTGCAGGGTCACGGGATAGCAATCAGCCCCAGCATTTT	CAGSRDSNQPQHF
TRBJ1-2	TRBD1	15	few	TRBV6-1	TGTGCCAGCAGTGAAGCCGGACAGGGAATGTATGGCTACACCTTC	CASSEAGQGMYGYTF
TRBJ1-5	.	13	.	TRBV29-1	TGCAGCGTCGCCACCGGGAGCAATCAGCCCCAGCATTTT	CSVATGSNQPQHF
TRBJ2-1	.	14	.	TRBV27	TGTGCCAGCAGTTTGAAAGGGGCGTACAATGAGCAGTTCTTC	CASSLKGAYNEQFF
TRBJ2-7	TRBD1	13	.	TRBV9	TGTGCCAGCAGCGCCCCGACAGGGAGCGAGCAGTACTTC	CASSAPTGSEQYF
TRBJ2-1	TRBD2	13	few	TRBV6-1	TGTGCCAGCAGGCTAGCGGAGGACAATGAGCAGTTCTTC	CASRLAEDNEQFF
TRBJ1-1	.	15	.	TRBV2	TGTGCCAGCGCCCTCCCCCACAGGACCAACACTGAAGCTTTCTTT	CASALPHRTNTEAFF
TRBJ1-2	.	13	.	TRBV6-6	TGTGCCAGCGTAACGGACACGGTCTATGGCTACACCTTC	CASVTDTVYGYTF
TRBJ2-7	.	13	.	TRBV5-6	TGTGCCAGCAGCCCAGCCGGGGACAACGAGCAGTACTTC	CASSPAGDNEQYF
TRBJ1-2	.	14	few	TRBV2	TGTGCCAGCAGTGCAATTCAACAGAACTATGGCTACACCTTC	CASSAIQQNYGYTF
TRBJ2-2	.	15	few	TRBV6-6	TGTGCCAGCAACCCATTCAGGGGTTTCACCGGGGAGCTGTTTTTT	CASNPFRGFTGELFF
TRBJ1-5	.	15	.	TRBV5-6	TGTGCCAGCAGCTTGCTCAGGGGTGGCAATCAGCCCCAGCATTTT	CASSLLRGGNQPQHF
TRBJ1-1	TRBD1	15	.	TRBV27	TGTGCCAGCAGTTTATCGGGACAGATGAACACTGAAGCTTTCTTT	CASSLSGQMNTEAFF
TRBJ1-5	.	19	once	TRBV2	TGTGCCAGCAGTGATCGCTTTCGGGAGGGGTGGATCCGCAATCAGCCCCAGCATTTT	CASSDRFREGWIRNQPQHF
TRBJ2-5	.	14	.	TRBV4-2	TGTGCCAGCAGCCTCGTAGACGGGGAAGAGACCCAGTACTTC	CASSLVDGEETQYF
TRBJ2-7	TRBD2	15	.	TRBV6-6	TGTGCCAGCAGTGCCTCGCCTAGCGGGAGCGACGAGCAGTACTTC	CASSASPSGSDEQYF
TRBJ2-7	.	12	.	TRBV11-3	TGTGCCAGCAGCTTAGTTCAGGGGAGGCAGTACTTC	CASSLVQGRQYF
TRBJ2-7	.	16	once	TRBV19	TGTGCCAGTAGTGTCCGACTATTATCCACCCTTTACGAGCAGTACTTC	CASSVRLLSTLYEQYF
TRBJ2-2	TRBD1	14	once	TRBV6-1	TGTGCCGGTCGTGTGACAGGGGGGACCGGGGAGCTGTTTTTT	CAGRVTGGTGELFF
TRBJ1-1	.	16	.	TRBV5-6	TGTGCCAGCAGCTTGGTATCTTGGGGAGTTCGGACTGAAGCTTTCTTT	CASSLVSWGVRTEAFF
TRBJ1-5	.	18	.	TRBV7-2	TGTGCCAGCAGCTTATCCCCCCCAGGGATGGTGACAAATCAGCCCCAGCATTTT	CASSLSPPGMVTNQPQHF
TRBJ2-7	TRBD1	15	.	TRBV6-5	TGTGCCAGCAGTTACGCGAGACAGGGGAGTGGCGAGCAGTACTTC	CASSYARQGSGEQYF
TRBJ1-5	TRBD1	17	once	TRBV19	TGTGCCAGTAGTATGAGGGGGCAAAGCCAAGAGAATCAGCCCCAGCATTTT	CASSMRGQSQENQPQHF
TRBJ1-1	.	13	many	TRBV6-1	TGTGCCAGCAGTGGCGAACCGAACACTGAAGCTTTCTTT	CASSGEPNTEAFF
TRBJ2-7	.	13	.	TRBV4-2	TGTGCCAGCAGCCAAGGAGGGGGCTACGAGCAGTACTTC	CASSQGGGYEQYF
TRBJ2-1	TRBD2	14	.	TRBV5-1	TGCGCCAGCACCCCGGGACTAGGATACAATGAGCAGTTCTTC	CASTPGLGYNEQFF
TRBJ2-5	TRBD2	15	.	TRBV19	TGTGCCAGTACCTTAAGAGCGGGAGGGCAGGAGACCCAGTACTTC	CASTLRAGGQETQYF